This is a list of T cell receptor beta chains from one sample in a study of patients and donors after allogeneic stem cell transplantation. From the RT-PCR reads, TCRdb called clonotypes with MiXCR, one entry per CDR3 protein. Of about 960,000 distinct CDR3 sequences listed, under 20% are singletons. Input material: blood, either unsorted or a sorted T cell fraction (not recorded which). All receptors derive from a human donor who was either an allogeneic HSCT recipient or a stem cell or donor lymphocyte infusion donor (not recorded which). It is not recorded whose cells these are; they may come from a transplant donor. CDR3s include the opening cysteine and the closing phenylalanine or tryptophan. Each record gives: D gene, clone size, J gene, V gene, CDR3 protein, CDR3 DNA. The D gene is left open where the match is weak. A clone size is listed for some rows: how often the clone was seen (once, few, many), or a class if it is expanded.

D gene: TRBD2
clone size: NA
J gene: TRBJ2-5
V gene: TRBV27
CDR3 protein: CASSFYPGPLAVQETQYF
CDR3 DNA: TGTGCCAGCAGTTTTTACCCCGGGCCCCTAGCGGTTCAAGAGACCCAGTACTTC

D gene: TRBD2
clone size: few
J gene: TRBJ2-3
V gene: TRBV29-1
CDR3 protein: CSVLLAGGGRSTDTQYF
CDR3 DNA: TGCAGCGTCCTACTAGCGGGGGGGGGTCGCAGCACAGATACGCAGTATTTT

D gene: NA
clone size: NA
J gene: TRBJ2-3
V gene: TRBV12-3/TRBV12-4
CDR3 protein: CASSQQRWTQYF
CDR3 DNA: TGTGCCAGCAGTCAACAGAGATGGACGCAGTATTTT

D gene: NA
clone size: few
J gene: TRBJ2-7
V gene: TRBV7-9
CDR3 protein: CASSLVGGDEQYF
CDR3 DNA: TGTGCCAGCAGCTTAGTTGGAGGGGACGAGCAGTACTTC

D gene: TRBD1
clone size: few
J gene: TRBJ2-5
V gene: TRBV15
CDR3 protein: CATSRDSGTGQETQYF
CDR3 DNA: TGTGCCACCAGCAGAGATAGTGGGACAGGCCAAGAGACCCAGTACTTC

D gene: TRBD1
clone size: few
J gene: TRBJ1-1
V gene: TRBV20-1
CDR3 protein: CSASRQGGQTEAFF
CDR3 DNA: TGCAGTGCTAGTCGACAGGGAGGACAGACTGAAGCTTTCTTT

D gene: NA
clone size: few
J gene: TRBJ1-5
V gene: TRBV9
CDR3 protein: CASSPKRDMSNQPQHF
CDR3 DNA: TGTGCCAGCAGCCCAAAAAGGGACATGAGCAATCAGCCCCAGCATTTT

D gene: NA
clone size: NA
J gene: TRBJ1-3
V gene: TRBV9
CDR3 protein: CASSESPRGSGNTIYF
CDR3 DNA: TGTGCCAGCAGCGAATCACCCAGGGGATCCGGAAACACCATATATTTT

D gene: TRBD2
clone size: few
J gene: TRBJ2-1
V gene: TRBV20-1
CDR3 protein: CSASQRGLYNEQFF
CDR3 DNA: TGCAGTGCTAGCCAGCGGGGGCTGTACAATGAGCAGTTCTTC

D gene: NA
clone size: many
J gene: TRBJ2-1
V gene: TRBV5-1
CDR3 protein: CASSQKTGSYNEQFF
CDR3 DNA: TGCGCCAGCAGTCAAAAGACAGGCTCCTACAATGAGCAGTTCTTC

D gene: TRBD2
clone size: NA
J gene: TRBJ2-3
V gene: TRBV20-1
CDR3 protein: CSARGTSQGDTQYF
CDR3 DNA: TGCAGTGCTCGAGGGACTAGCCAAGGAGATACGCAGTATTTT

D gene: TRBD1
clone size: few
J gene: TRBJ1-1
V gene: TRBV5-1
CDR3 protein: CASRGTGVKAFF
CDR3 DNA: TGCGCCAGCAGAGGGACAGGGGTGAAAGCTTTCTTT

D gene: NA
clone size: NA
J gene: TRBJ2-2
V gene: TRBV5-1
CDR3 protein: CASRADLTGELFF
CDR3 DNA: TGCGCCAGCAGGGCGGACTTAACCGGGGAGCTGTTTTTT

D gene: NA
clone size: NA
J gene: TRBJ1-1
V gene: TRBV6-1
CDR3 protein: CASFLLGGVNTEAFF
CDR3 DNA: TGTGCCAGCTTTTTGTTGGGCGGGGTTAACACTGAAGCTTTCTTT

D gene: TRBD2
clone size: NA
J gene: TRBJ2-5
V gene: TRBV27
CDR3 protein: CASSLYGRAETQYF
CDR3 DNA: TGTGCCAGCAGTTTATACGGGAGGGCCGAGACCCAGTACTTC

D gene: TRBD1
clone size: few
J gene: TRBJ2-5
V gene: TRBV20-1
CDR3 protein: CSARDGYRGRGGQETQYF
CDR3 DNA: TGCAGTGCTAGAGACGGTTACAGGGGGCGCGGTGGGCAAGAGACCCAGTACTTC

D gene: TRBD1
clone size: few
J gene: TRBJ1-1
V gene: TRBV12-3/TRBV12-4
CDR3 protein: CASNPDRYGTEAFF
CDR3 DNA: TGTGCCAGCAACCCGGACAGGTATGGCACTGAAGCTTTCTTT

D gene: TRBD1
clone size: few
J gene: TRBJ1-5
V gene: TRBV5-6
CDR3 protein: CASSLANGQGSNQPQHF
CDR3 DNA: TGTGCCAGCAGCTTGGCCAACGGACAGGGCAGCAATCAGCCCCAGCATTTT

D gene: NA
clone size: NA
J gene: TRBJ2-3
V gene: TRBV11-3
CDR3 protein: CASSSQGGRPDTQYF
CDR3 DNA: TGTGCCAGCAGTTCGCAGGGGGGTCGACCAGATACGCAGTATTTT

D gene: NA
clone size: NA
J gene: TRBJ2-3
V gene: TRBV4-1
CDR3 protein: CASSQDPLGDTQYF
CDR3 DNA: TGCGCCAGCAGCCAAGACCCCCTGGGGGATACGCAGTATTTT

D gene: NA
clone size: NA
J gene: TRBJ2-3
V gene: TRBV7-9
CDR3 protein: CASSYPTGGGTDTQYF
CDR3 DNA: TGTGCCAGCAGCTATCCGACAGGAGGAGGCACAGATACGCAGTATTTT

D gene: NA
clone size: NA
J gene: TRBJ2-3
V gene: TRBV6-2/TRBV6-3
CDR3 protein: CASSYTSVSAGQFRPSTDTQYF
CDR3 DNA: TGTGCCAGCAGTTACACCTCTGTCTCTGCGGGACAGTTCAGACCTAGCACAGATACGCAGTATTTT

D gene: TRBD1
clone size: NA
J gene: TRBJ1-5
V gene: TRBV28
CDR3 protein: CASSLRDRGPYSNQPQHF
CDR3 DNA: TGTGCCAGCAGTTTACGGGACAGGGGGCCGTATAGCAATCAGCCCCAGCATTTT

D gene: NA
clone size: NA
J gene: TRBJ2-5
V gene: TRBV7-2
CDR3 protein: CASSLGVGGQYQETQYF
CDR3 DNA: TGTGCCAGCAGCTTAGGAGTGGGGGGGCAGTACCAAGAGACCCAGTACTTC

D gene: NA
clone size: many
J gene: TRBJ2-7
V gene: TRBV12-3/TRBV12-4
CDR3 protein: CASIRGVGGEQYF
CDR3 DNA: TGTGCCAGCATCAGGGGGGTAGGTGGCGAGCAGTACTTC

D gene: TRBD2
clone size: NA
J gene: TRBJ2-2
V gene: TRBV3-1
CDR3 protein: CASSQAGAGIGELFF
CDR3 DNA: TGTGCCAGCAGCCAAGCGGGAGCGGGAATCGGGGAGCTGTTTTTT

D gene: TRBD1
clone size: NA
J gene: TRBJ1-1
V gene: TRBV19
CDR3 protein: CASSARRDSRNTEAFF
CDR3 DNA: TGTGCCAGTAGTGCCCGCCGGGACAGCCGAAACACTGAAGCTTTCTTT

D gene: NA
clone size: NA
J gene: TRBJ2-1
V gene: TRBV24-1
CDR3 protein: CATSDGGTAYNEQFF
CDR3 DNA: TGTGCCACCAGTGATGGTGGGACTGCATACAATGAGCAGTTCTTC

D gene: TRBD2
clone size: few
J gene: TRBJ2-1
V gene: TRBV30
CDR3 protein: CAWSPGLRGDEQFF
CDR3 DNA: TGTGCCTGGAGCCCGGGACTAAGGGGCGATGAGCAGTTCTTC